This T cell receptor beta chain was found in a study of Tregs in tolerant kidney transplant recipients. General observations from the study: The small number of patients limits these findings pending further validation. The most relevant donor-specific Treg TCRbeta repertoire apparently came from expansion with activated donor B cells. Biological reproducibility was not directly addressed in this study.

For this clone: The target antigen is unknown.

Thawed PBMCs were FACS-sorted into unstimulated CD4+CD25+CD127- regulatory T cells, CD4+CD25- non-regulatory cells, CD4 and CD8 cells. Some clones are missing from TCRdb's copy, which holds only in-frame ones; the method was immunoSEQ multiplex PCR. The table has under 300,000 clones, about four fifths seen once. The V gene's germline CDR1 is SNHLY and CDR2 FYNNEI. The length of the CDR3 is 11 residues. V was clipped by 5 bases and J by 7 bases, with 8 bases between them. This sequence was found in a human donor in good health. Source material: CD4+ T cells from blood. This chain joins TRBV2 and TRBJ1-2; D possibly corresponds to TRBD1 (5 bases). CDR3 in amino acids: CASSQRGGYTF. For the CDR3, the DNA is TGTGCCAGCAGTCAGAGGGGTGGCTACACCTTC.